These 24 T cell receptor beta chains were all obtained from the same sample, sequenced in a study of vaccination and CD4 T cells after COVID-19. As for treatment: approximately nine-day PBMC culture with coronavirus spike peptide pools or control peptides (ViraFEST assay). Antigens of these TCRs are unknown. Sequence data for DNA of cultured CD4+ T cells were generated by the Oncomine TCR Beta short-read assay. Each CDR3 protein gets one entry after TCRdb re-called the PCR reads with MiXCR. The sample holds roughly 19,000 distinct CDR3 sequences, roughly 50% seen once. Sequencing was carried out using CD4+ T cells from blood, cultured in vitro. The receptors stem from a human donor who had recovered from COVID-19.

This clonotype was seen just once. The CDR3 here is CASSSWSSDTDTQYF. For the CDR3, the DNA is TGCGCCAGCAGTTCTTGGAGCAGCGACACAGATACGCAGTATTTT. The chain links TRBV5-1 to TRBJ2-3; no clear D gene. Germline lookup yields CDR1 SGHRS and CDR2 YFSETQ. V lost 5 bases, J lost 2 bases, and 15 bases lay in between. This CDR3 has 15 amino acids.

This chain's CDR3 is CATSREFGAPSGGYTF. Written as DNA, the CDR3 is TGTGCCACCAGCAGAGAATTCGGGGCGCCTTCTGGGGGCTACACCTTC. The chain has TRBV15 and TRBJ1-2; a possible D gene is TRBD1 (5 bases). V lost 0 bases and J lost 8, with 19 bases in between. In germline, CDR1 is LNHNV, CDR2 YYDKDF (reference sequence). The CDR3 has 16 residues.

This chain links TRBV19 with TRBJ2-7; D is ambiguous. The CDR3 has 12 residues. Per the germline V gene, CDR1 is LNHDA and CDR2 is SQIVND (reference sequence). Trimming pared 1 base from V and 7 bases from J, leaving 8 bases between. The CDR3 sequence is CASSIAGYEQYF. CDR3 DNA: TGTGCCAGTAGTATAGCGGGCTATGAGCAGTACTTC.

CDR3 coding DNA: TGTGCCAATAAACAGGGGGCCAACTATGGCTACACCTTC. It translates to CANKQGANYGYTF. The V call is TRBV2, the J call TRBJ1-2; 9 bases agree with TRBD1. Unmatched junction bases numbered 5, after V lost 10 bases and J lost 2 bases. Germline CDR1 SNHLY, CDR2 FYNNEI. The CDR3 is 13 residues long.

This clonotype appeared a few times. This chain links TRBV6-1 with TRBJ1-2, with D perhaps TRBD1 (5 bases). V shed 5 bases and J shed 7 bases, with 11 bases lying between them. Germline lookup yields CDR1 MNHNS and CDR2 SASEGT. This CDR3 spans 12 amino acids. CDR3 in amino acids: CASSHGRGGYTF. The CDR3, as DNA: TGTGCCAGCAGTCACGGGAGGGGTGGCTACACCTTC.

This clonotype turned up a few times. The chain recombines TRBV12-3 or TRBV12-4 with TRBJ1-1; D uncertain. This CDR3 spans 14 amino acids. Trimming cost V 7 bases and J 4 bases, with 16 bases left between them. The CDR3 DNA reads as TGTGCCAGCATCTCCCGCCCCGAGGCCACTGAAGCTTTCTTT. Translated, it gives CASISRPEATEAFF.

Comments on this clonotype: At one end, the junction sequence differs from germline, possibly due to a read error. The chain links TRBV7-8 to TRBJ1-5; tentative D call: TRBD1 (5 bases). The length of the CDR3 is 14 residues. In germline, CDR1 is SGHVS, CDR2 FQNEAQ. This CDR3 reads CASSVARANQPQHF. The CDR3 region has the DNA TGTGCCAGCAGCGTAGCCAGGGCGAATCAGCCCCAGCATTTT.

This rearrangement joins TRBV24-1 to TRBJ2-5; 9 nucleotides match TRBD2. Germline-derived CDR1 and CDR2 are KGHDR and SFDVKD. The CDR3 runs 17 residues. The trim removed 2 bases at V and 4 bases at J, leaving 10 bases unmatched. The CDR3 DNA sequence: TGTGCCACCAGTGATTCAGGGATAGCGGGAGTTGGAGAGACCCAGTACTTC. Its translation is CATSDSGIAGVGETQYF.

This chain joins TRBV6-2 or TRBV6-3 and TRBJ2-5, with D hard to call. V was trimmed by 8 bases and J by 4 bases, leaving 11 bases between them. Germline V CDR1 and CDR2: MNHEY, SVGEGT. CDR3 length: 12 amino acids. CDR3 loop: CASVTGGETQYF. As DNA, the CDR3 is TGTGCCAGCGTCACGGGCGGAGAGACCCAGTACTTC.

In its sample, this clonotype was seen once. The chain carries TRBV18 and TRBJ1-1; D call uncertain. V lost 1 base, J lost 0 bases, and 9 bases lay in between. Germline V gene sequence: CDR1 KGHSH, CDR2 LQKENI. The CDR3 totals 15 residues. CDR3 nucleotides: TGTGCCAGCTCACCACTAAAGGGAATGAACACTGAAGCTTTCTTT. This sequence encodes CASSPLKGMNTEAFF.

This clonotype counts as large (0.1 to 1%). This chain joins TRBV6-4 and TRBJ2-5, with 10 nucleotides matching TRBD1. Germline V lookup: CDR1 MRHNA, CDR2 SNTAGT. The CDR3 runs 17 residues. V shed 8 bases, J shed 0 bases, and the junction held 12 bases outside the gene matches. The CDR3: CASLMGGTGANQETQYF. The CDR3 bases are TGTGCCAGCCTTATGGGGGGGACAGGGGCGAACCAAGAGACCCAGTACTTC.

This rearrangement joins TRBV7-2 to TRBJ1-5, with unresolved D. V was clipped by 1 base and J by 10 bases, with 17 bases between them. Germline V CDR1 and CDR2: SGHTA, FQGNSA. The CDR3 sequence is 15 residues long. The CDR3 coding sequence is TGTGCCAGCAGCTTAGAGGAGGCAGGATCAAGCCCCCAGCATTTT. It is translated as CASSLEEAGSSPQHF.

J is TRBJ1-1 and V is TRBV11-3; D gene ambiguous. This CDR3 region has 13 residues. Trimming left V 1 base short and J 1 base short, with 4 bases between. Germline CDR1 reads SGHNT; CDR2 reads YENEEA. This chain's CDR3 is CASSLAGNTEAFF. DNA for the CDR3: TGTGCCAGCAGCTTAGCCGGGAACACTGAAGCTTTCTTT.

This clonotype was found a few times. The chain joins TRBV20-1 to TRBJ1-2; possible D gene TRBD1, 6 bases. Germline V CDR1 and CDR2: DFQATT, SNEGSKA (reference sequence). This CDR3 contains 15 residues. Trimming cost V 2 bases and J 1 base, with 14 bases left between them. Here the CDR3 reads CSARKGGGLNYGYTF. For the CDR3, the DNA is TGCAGTGCTAGAAAGGGGGGGGGACTTAACTATGGCTACACCTTC.

The chain recombines TRBV6-2 or TRBV6-3 with TRBJ2-1; D is unresolved. Germline CDR1 MNHEY, CDR2 SVGEGT. Trimming cost V 2 bases and J 7 bases, with 6 bases left between them. This CDR3 is built from 12 residues. Here the CDR3 DNA reads TGTGCCAGCAGTTACCCCCGGAATGAGCAGTTCTTC. Its translation is CASSYPRNEQFF.

There are a few counts of this clonotype. The chain joins TRBV6-2 or TRBV6-3 to TRBJ2-7, with a possible D match to TRBD1 (6 bases). Germline-derived CDR1 and CDR2 are MNHEY and SVGEGT. Trimming pared 5 bases from V and 0 bases from J, leaving 14 bases between. CDR3 length: 15 residues. The CDR3 protein is CASSPGPGASYEQYF. The CDR3 nucleotides read TGTGCCAGCAGTCCAGGGCCAGGGGCCTCCTACGAGCAGTACTTC.

There are a few counts of this clonotype. The chain joins TRBV7-2 to TRBJ1-5; D call uncertain. V lost 1 base to trimming and J lost 3 bases, with 7 bases between them. The CDR3 length is 14 residues. Germline CDR1 reads SGHTA; CDR2 reads FQGNSA. Written as DNA, the CDR3 is TGTGCCAGCAGCTTAGGGACGGTCAATCAGCCCCAGCATTTT. As protein: CASSLGTVNQPQHF.

Remarks on this clonotype: A read error may produce the germline difference seen at one junction end. The chain has TRBV20-1 and TRBJ2-5; D not resolved. Germline CDR1 DFQATT, CDR2 SNEGSKA (reference sequence). The CDR3 has 13 residues. The CDR3 DNA follows: TGCAGTGCGGCGGCGCGAGACCAAAAGACCCAGTACTTC. Amino acid sequence: CSAAARDQKTQYF.

For this clonotype: A read error may produce the germline difference seen at one junction end. The chain employs TRBV23-1 and TRBJ1-5; 10 nucleotides line up with TRBD1. TRBV23-1 is sorted into the ORF group, with uncertain function. The CDR3 length is 15 residues. Here the CDR3 DNA reads TGCGCCAGCAGCCCACCGACAGGGGGCAAACAGCCCCAGCATTTT. This gives the protein CASSPPTGGKQPQHF.

The chain couples TRBV6-2 or TRBV6-3 to TRBJ1-2; 9 bases are shared with TRBD1. Looked up from germline, CDR1 is MNHEY and CDR2 is SVGEGT. There are 16 residues in the CDR3. The ends lost 6 bases at V and 7 bases at J; junction bases unmatched: 15. CDR3 DNA: TGTGCCAGCAGAGGGACAGGGCGCCTCAGGGAACGTGGCTACACCTTC. Protein sequence: CASRGTGRLRERGYTF.

This clonotype was recorded a few times. V and J are TRBV27 and TRBJ2-7; D uncertain. Per germline, CDR1 MNHEY and CDR2 SMNVEV (reference sequence). CDR3 length: 15 amino acids. Trimming shortened V by 2 bases and J by 0 bases, and 11 bases separated the two germline ends. This CDR3 reads CASSLEAGFSYEQYF. The CDR3 nucleotides are TGTGCCAGCAGTTTAGAAGCCGGATTCTCCTACGAGCAGTACTTC.

This chain links TRBV27 with TRBJ1-3, with D perhaps matching TRBD1 (5 bases). Germline values: CDR1 MNHEY, CDR2 SMNVEV (reference sequence). With 5 bases removed from V and 3 bases from J, the gap between germline ends came to 14 bases. There are 15 residues in the CDR3. The chain's CDR3 is CASSPRPGGGNTIYF. In nucleotides, the CDR3 is TGTGCCAGCAGTCCACGGCCCGGGGGTGGAAACACCATATATTTT.

In regard to this clonotype: Sequence at one end of the junction differs from germline and may be a read error. The chain employs TRBV7-7 and TRBJ2-2; D possibly corresponds to TRBD1 (6 bases). The V gene's germline CDR1 is SSHAT and CDR2 FNYEAQ (reference sequence). This CDR3 comprises 13 residues. CDR3 amino acids: CASTQRGSGELFF. DNA for the CDR3: TGTGCTAGCACCCAGAGGGGGTCCGGGGAGCTGTTTTTT.

The genes are TRBV7-8 and TRBJ2-1, with D maybe TRBD1 (5 bases). Germline assignment: CDR1 SGHVS and CDR2 FQNEAQ. The CDR3 length is 14 residues. The V and J ends lost 6 bases and 0 bases respectively, with 9 bases between them. The CDR3 bases are TGTGCCAGCAGACCTGACAGCTCCTACAATGAGCAGTTCTTC. Its translation is CASRPDSSYNEQFF.